This T cell receptor (beta chain) is drawn from a study of shared clonotypes between healthy human individuals. This clone was seen once. CDR1 and CDR2 (germline): SGHAT, FQNNGV. The CDR3 consists of 14 residues. Deletions cut 5 bases from V and 4 bases from J, with 14 bases between. Using immunoSEQ multiplex PCR, the repertoire was profiled, and TCRdb retains in-frame clones only, with some absent. The table records some 1 million clones, around 76% of them present only once. The chain combines TRBV11-2 with TRBJ1-1; TRBD1 is a possible D gene (6 bases). The receptor was derived from a man younger than 35 in good health. Sequenced: memory CD4+ T cells sorted from blood. Described subset: CD45RA-negative fraction. The CDR3 sequence is CASSVQGFGTEAFF. The CDR3 nucleotides are TGTGCCAGCAGCGTACAGGGCTTCGGCACTGAAGCTTTCTTT.